This TCR beta chain came from a study of blood T cell repertoires in COVID-19. The V segment lost 5 bases and the J segment 4 bases; nucleotides outside the gene matches: 14. The CDR3 is 16 amino acids. The germline V gene encodes CDR1 SGHDN and CDR2 FVKESK. Clinical history reported by participants formed the basis on which cohorts were assigned. Profiling relied on immunoSEQ multiplex PCR, and the TCRdb table lists in-frame clones only, not all of them. Here the sample spans over 200,000 clones, roughly nine tenths being singletons. This sequence joins TRBV14 and TRBJ2-7; 7 bases line up with TRBD1. The sequenced sample consisted of PBMCs or T cells enriched from blood (not recorded which). The TCR was taken from a man aged 25 to 45 who had recovered from COVID-19. CDR3 sequence (DNA): TGTGCCAGCAGCTCAAATATAATGGGACAGACTTACGAGCAGTACTTC. Residues: CASSSNIMGQTYEQYF.